Following are 18 T cell receptor beta chains from one sample sequenced in a study of glioma-infiltrating T cells. Amplification of TCR alpha and beta CDR3 regions from RNA used iRepertoire nested multiplex PCR. One entry per CDR3 protein results from TCRdb running MiXCR on the multiplex PCR reads. In the table there are a few hundred thousand distinct CDR3 sequences, around 45% of which are singletons. What was sequenced was glioma tissue, nonneoplastic brain tissue, or PBMCs (not recorded which). The receptors derive from a human donor with low-grade glioma or glioblastoma, undergoing nonglioma brain surgery, or in good health (not recorded which).

The chain links TRBV5-4 to TRBJ2-1, with 8 bases lining up with TRBD2. This CDR3 has 17 residues. Germline CDR1 and CDR2: SGHNT and YYREEE (reference sequence). With V trimmed by 4 bases and J by 0 bases, 9 bases remained unmatched. The CDR3 bases are TGTGCCAGCAGCAAAACTAGCGGCCGAAGCTCCTACAATGAGCAGTTCTTC. Encoded protein: CASSKTSGRSSYNEQFF.

The table lists this clonotype with a few counts. This rearrangement joins TRBV12-3 or TRBV12-4 to TRBJ1-2; 7 bases match TRBD1. The CDR3 extends over 14 amino acids. V dropped 5 bases and J dropped 7; count of bases not matched to a gene: 10. The CDR3 DNA is TGTGCCAGCAGTCCGACCGGGACAGCTACTGGCTACACCTTC. Translated, it gives CASSPTGTATGYTF.

This clonotype was counted at least ten times. The J gene is TRBJ2-3, the V gene TRBV6-1; D not resolved. This CDR3 has 15 amino acids. Germline V gene data show CDR1 as MNHNS and CDR2 as SASEGT. V dropped 6 bases and J dropped 1 base, with 14 bases sitting between them. DNA of the CDR3: TGTGCCAGCAGGCCCCGAGGCCTCGGCACAGATACGCAGTATTTT. Translating gives CASRPRGLGTDTQYF.

As for this clonotype: Just one base apart from a much larger clone, this may be a read error. The CDR3 bases are TGCGTCAGCAGCCAAGGTACAGGGTTGACCAATGAGCAGTTCTTC. Translation gives CVSSQGTGLTNEQFF. The rearrangement links TRBV4-1 to TRBJ2-1, with D perhaps matching TRBD1 (6 bases). Germline CDR1 and CDR2: MGHRA and YSYEKL. There are 15 residues in the CDR3.

The chain is built from TRBV4-2 and TRBJ2-7; TRBD2 matches 13 bases. Losses at the gene ends were 1 base for V and 0 bases for J; bases not matched to a gene: 6. This CDR3 has 18 residues. Germline values: CDR1 LGHNA, CDR2 YNFKEQ. The CDR3 is CASSQGGTSGASSYEQYF. In nucleotides, the CDR3 is TGTGCCAGCAGCCAAGGAGGGACTAGCGGGGCTAGCTCCTACGAGCAGTACTTC.

Concerning this clonotype itself: Since a much larger clone is just one base distant, this may be a read error. Here the CDR3 reads CSAYSDTGAFF. In DNA form, the CDR3 reads TGCAGTGCTTACTCAGACACTGGAGCTTTCTTT. The chain recombines TRBV20-1 with TRBJ1-1; D is undetermined. Germline assignment: CDR1 DFQATT and CDR2 SNEGSKA (reference sequence). The CDR3 has 11 amino acids.

A few counts support this clonotype. The V call is TRBV7-2, the J call TRBJ2-7; 8 bases fit TRBD1. J lost 2 bases, V lost 3 bases, and 6 bases had no gene match. Germline V CDR1 and CDR2: SGHTA, FQGNSA. This CDR3 has 15 amino acids. The CDR3 here is CASSFGQGEAYEQYF. In DNA form, the CDR3 reads TGTGCCAGCAGCTTCGGACAGGGAGAAGCCTACGAGCAGTACTTC.

This clonotype was detected many times. V usage is TRBV27 and J usage is TRBJ2-1; 10 bases fit TRBD1. The CDR3 loop spans 16 amino acids. The germline gives CDR1 MNHEY, CDR2 SMNVEV (reference sequence). V was pared by 5 bases and J by 9 bases, with 13 bases of the junction left unmatched. CDR3 in DNA: TGTGCCAGCAGTCCGATTTCGGGACAGGGGTGGCGTGAGCAGTTCTTC. It encodes CASSPISGQGWREQFF.

This clonotype was counted a few times. V usage is TRBV20-1 and J usage is TRBJ1-1, with D perhaps matching TRBD1 (5 bases). The germline gives CDR1 DFQATT, CDR2 SNEGSKA (reference sequence). This CDR3 is 12 amino acids long. Trimming shortened V by 1 base and J by 10 bases, and 13 bases separated the two germline ends. This CDR3 reads CSARAGGDLAFF. CDR3 DNA sequence: TGCAGTGCTAGAGCCGGGGGGGATCTAGCTTTCTTT.

This clonotype was seen many times. V is TRBV20-1 and J is TRBJ2-3; TRBD2 is a possible D gene (5 bases). The CDR3 consists of 13 residues. With 5 bases removed from V and 2 bases from J, the gap between germline ends came to 11 bases. Germline V gene sequence: CDR1 DFQATT, CDR2 SNEGSKA (reference sequence). The CDR3: CSAHHRDTDTQYF. Here the CDR3 DNA reads TGCAGTGCTCATCACCGGGACACAGATACGCAGTATTTT.

This clonotype has at least ten counts. The chain employs TRBV27 and TRBJ2-1, with D maybe TRBD2 (6 bases). This CDR3 is built from 15 residues. Trimming removed 2 bases from V and 5 bases from J, with 13 bases in between. Germline CDR1 is MNHEY and CDR2 is SMNVEV (reference sequence). CDR3 sequence (DNA): TGTGCCAGCAGTTTAAATAGCGGAGCTGACAATGAGCAGTTCTTC. Protein: CASSLNSGADNEQFF.

There are a few counts of this clonotype. V gene TRBV19 combines with J gene TRBJ2-3; D may be TRBD2 (6 bases). Germline lookup yields CDR1 LNHDA and CDR2 SQIVND (reference sequence). The CDR3 consists of 13 residues. V dropped 8 bases and J dropped 7 bases, with 16 bases sitting between them. The CDR3 coding sequence is TGTGCCAGTGGGACTTCCCCAAGGAATACGCAGTATTTT. This sequence encodes CASGTSPRNTQYF.

CDR3 region: CSAAGGEVYEQYF. CDR3 in DNA: TGCAGTGCAGCAGGGGGAGAGGTTTACGAGCAGTACTTC. This rearrangement joins TRBV20-1 to TRBJ2-7, with 7 nucleotides matching TRBD1. J gave up 4 bases and V 6 bases, and 9 bases lay outside the gene matches. Germline CDR1 and CDR2: DFQATT and SNEGSKA (reference sequence). CDR3 length: 13 residues.

This clonotype is a singleton in its sample. The germline gene is not matched at one end of the junction; a read error may be the cause. The chain recombines TRBV7-9 with TRBJ1-1; D is uncertain. The CDR3 consists of 13 residues. CDR1 is SEHNR, CDR2 FQNEAQ, per germline (reference sequence). The CDR3 DNA is TGTGCCAGCAGCCCAACACGGAACACTAAAGCTTTCTTT. This translates into CASSPTRNTKAFF.

This clonotype showed up just a few times. The chain joins TRBV28 to TRBJ2-7, with TRBD2 identical over 9 bases. V shed 6 bases, J shed 0 bases, and the junction held 6 bases outside the gene matches. From germline, CDR1 is MDHEN and CDR2 SYDVKM. The CDR3 sequence is 15 residues long. The CDR3 nucleotides are TGTGCCAGCAGCGATTCTAGCGGGAACTCCTACGAGCAGTACTTC. As protein: CASSDSSGNSYEQYF.

The chain has TRBV20-1 and TRBJ1-2; D not certain. The CDR3 sequence is 15 residues long. V lost 7 bases, J lost 7 bases, and 25 bases lay in between. Looked up from germline, CDR1 is DFQATT and CDR2 is SNEGSKA (reference sequence). CDR3 amino acids: CSVKTAAEASVGYTF. CDR3 DNA sequence: TGCAGTGTCAAGACGGCTGCTGAGGCTTCGGTTGGCTACACCTTC.

The chain has TRBV5-4 and TRBJ2-3, with D maybe TRBD1 (6 bases). Per the germline V gene, CDR1 is SGHNT and CDR2 is YYREEE (reference sequence). This CDR3 spans 16 amino acids. Deletions cut 4 bases from V and 0 bases from J, with 15 bases between. In DNA form, the CDR3 reads TGTGCCAGCAGCCCCGGGACACCCACTAGCACAGATACGCAGTATTTT. It encodes CASSPGTPTSTDTQYF.

V gene TRBV11-3 combines with J gene TRBJ1-5, with D unresolved. The germline CDR1 and CDR2 sequences are SGHNT and YENEEA. The CDR3 contains 18 residues. Trimming pared 5 bases from V and 1 base from J, leaving 21 bases between. CDR3 amino acids: CASSLRRQADSSNQPQHF. The CDR3 DNA reads as TGTGCCAGCAGCCTGAGGAGGCAGGCCGATTCCAGCAATCAGCCCCAGCATTTT.